A selection of T cell receptor beta chains follows, all from one sample in a study of shared clonotypes between healthy human individuals. Using immunoSEQ multiplex PCR, the repertoire was profiled, and TCRdb retains in-frame clones only, with some absent. The sample has about 2.3 million clones, roughly 90% seen once. Sequencing was carried out using naive CD4+ T cells from PBMCs. The receptors originated from a man younger than 35 in good health. Some clones in this sample may be carry-over from other donors' samples. Each CDR3 is given with its conserved first and last residue. A D gene is named only where the DNA matches it firmly. For some rows the clone size is stated as once, few or many, or as a class when expanded; others skip it.

v_call	j_call	d_call	clone_size	cdr3_nt	cdr3_aa
TRBV28	TRBJ2-2	TRBD2	NA	TGTGCCAGCAGTTCGGGGGGAATAAACACCGGGGAGCTGTTTTTT	CASSSGGINTGELFF
TRBV7-9	TRBJ1-4	TRBD1	NA	TGTGCCAGCAGCCTAGGACAGGGAAATGAAAAACTGTTTTTT	CASSLGQGNEKLFF
TRBV6-6	TRBJ2-7	TRBD2	once	TGTGCCAGCACCTACGACGGCGGGAGGGGTGAGCAGTACTTC	CASTYDGGRGEQYF
TRBV5-6	TRBJ2-7	NA	NA	TGTGCCAGCAGCGTGAGGGGCCGATACGAGCAGTACTTC	CASSVRGRYEQYF
TRBV5-1	TRBJ2-1	TRBD1	NA	TGCGCCAGCAGCTCTCCACAGGGGTCGAATGAGCAGTTCTTC	CASSSPQGSNEQFF
TRBV6-6	TRBJ1-1	NA	NA	TGTGCCAGCAATACTAACACTGAAGCTTTCTTT	CASNTNTEAFF
TRBV6-5	TRBJ1-4	NA	once	TGTGCCAGCAGCGAAAACGGGGCAACTAATGAAAAACTGTTTTTT	CASSENGATNEKLFF
TRBV2	TRBJ1-5	NA	NA	TGTGCCAGCAGTACCGGACAAGAGGATCAGCCCCAGCATTTT	CASSTGQEDQPQHF
TRBV6-1	TRBJ1-3	NA	NA	TGTGCCAGCAGTGCTGACAGGTTTGGAAACACCATATATTTT	CASSADRFGNTIYF
TRBV4-3	TRBJ2-1	TRBD2	NA	TGCGCCAGCAGCCAAGATTCGGGCGGGAGGGGGTCCTACAATGAGCAGTTCTTC	CASSQDSGGRGSYNEQFF
TRBV28	TRBJ1-2	NA	NA	TGTGCCAGCAGTTTACAGTATGGCTACACCTTC	CASSLQYGYTF
TRBV11-2	TRBJ2-7	NA	NA	TGTGCCAGCAGCTTGCTAGTAGGGTCCCCCTACGAGCAGTACTTC	CASSLLVGSPYEQYF
TRBV29-1	TRBJ1-2	NA	NA	TGCAGCGTTACGGGACGGCATAACTATGGCTACACCTTC	CSVTGRHNYGYTF
TRBV2	TRBJ2-5	TRBD2	NA	TGTGCCAGCAGTGTGGGAGGGCTCGGAAAGGAGACCCAGTACTTC	CASSVGGLGKETQYF
TRBV29-1	TRBJ2-3	TRBD1	NA	TGCAGCGCCCCGGGACAGGGGTCCGATACGCAGTATTTT	CSAPGQGSDTQYF
TRBV5-1	TRBJ2-3	TRBD2	once	TGCGCCAGCAGCTTGAAAACTAGCGGGAGCCCAGATACGCAGTATTTT	CASSLKTSGSPDTQYF
TRBV7-9	TRBJ2-7	NA	NA	TGTGCCAGCAGCTTAGATCGGCAGTCTCAAGGGTACGAGCAGTACTTC	CASSLDRQSQGYEQYF
TRBV5-1	TRBJ2-3	TRBD1	NA	TGCGCCAGCAGCTACCGGGACAGAGGCACAGATACGCAGTATTTT	CASSYRDRGTDTQYF
TRBV7-3	TRBJ1-2	NA	NA	TGTGCCAGCAGCGGGGAAGTAGGGTATGGCTACACCTTC	CASSGEVGYGYTF
TRBV7-9	TRBJ2-7	TRBD2	NA	TGTGCCAGCAGCGCATCCACTAGCGGGGGTGCCGAGCAGTACTTC	CASSASTSGGAEQYF
TRBV15	TRBJ1-2	NA	NA	TGTGCCACCAGCAGAGGGCAGGACCTCGTTCGCGGCTACACCTTC	CATSRGQDLVRGYTF
TRBV28	TRBJ1-5	NA	NA	TGTGCCAGCAGTACTCGACAGTTCAATCAGCCCCAGCATTTT	CASSTRQFNQPQHF
TRBV6-1	TRBJ1-5	NA	NA	TGTGCCAGCAGTGACGCGTCGTTTAATCAGCCCCAGCATTTT	CASSDASFNQPQHF
TRBV5-4	TRBJ2-5	NA	NA	TGTGCCAGCAGCTTGTCCCAGGGTTGGGAGACCCAGTACTTC	CASSLSQGWETQYF
TRBV5-1	TRBJ1-1	NA	NA	TGCGCCAGCAGCTTGAGCAGAGACACTGAAGCTTTCTTT	CASSLSRDTEAFF
TRBV5-1	TRBJ2-6	NA	NA	TGCGCCAGTCGAAGGGACCACATGTCTGGGGCCAACGTCCTGACTTTC	CASRRDHMSGANVLTF
TRBV7-2	TRBJ2-7	NA	NA	TGTGCCAGCAGCGTAGTTTCCGAGCAGTACTTC	CASSVVSEQYF
TRBV9	TRBJ1-4	NA	NA	TGTGCCAGCAGCGCCCCATCGGGGGAGGGGGCAACTAATGAAAAACTGTTTTTT	CASSAPSGEGATNEKLFF
TRBV4-2	TRBJ2-7	TRBD2	NA	TGTGCCAGCAGCCCCCGCGGGAGGGCCCTCGAGCAGTACTTC	CASSPRGRALEQYF
TRBV15	TRBJ2-7	NA	NA	TGTGCCACCAGCAGAGAGCCCTACGAGCAGTACTTC	CATSREPYEQYF
TRBV11-2	TRBJ1-2	TRBD1	NA	TGTGCCAGCAGCCCGGACAGGGGCGGAGGCTACACCTTC	CASSPDRGGGYTF
TRBV29-1	TRBJ1-1	NA	NA	TGCAGCGTTCTAATGAACACTGAAGCTTTCTTT	CSVLMNTEAFF
TRBV28	TRBJ2-3	NA	once	TGTGCCAGCAGTTTACGGGGTACGCAGTATTTT	CASSLRGTQYF
TRBV27	TRBJ2-6	NA	NA	TGTGCCAGCAGTACTCCCGGCTCTGGGGCCAACGTCCTGACTTTC	CASSTPGSGANVLTF
TRBV7-6	TRBJ2-6	NA	NA	TGTGCCAGCAGCTCCAACTCTGGGGCCAACGTCCTGACTTTC	CASSSNSGANVLTF
TRBV30	TRBJ1-2	NA	NA	TGTGCCCGCACCTCCGGGACACATAAGGATGGCTACACCTTC	CARTSGTHKDGYTF
TRBV4-1	TRBJ2-2	NA	NA	TGCGCCAGCAGCCAAGGGCGGGGAAACACCGGGGAGCTGTTTTTT	CASSQGRGNTGELFF
TRBV28	TRBJ1-1	NA	NA	TGTGCCATGAAACCAAAGAACCTGAACACTGAAGCTTTCTTT	CAMKPKNLNTEAFF
TRBV5-1	TRBJ2-3	NA	NA	TGCGCCAGCAGCTTAGGCGAGGGGGGCACAGATACGCAGTATTTT	CASSLGEGGTDTQYF
TRBV5-1	TRBJ1-1	NA	NA	TGCGCCAGCAGCGCCGGCGGTCATACGGAAGCTTTCTTT	CASSAGGHTEAFF
TRBV6-4	TRBJ2-1	NA	NA	TGTGCCAGCAGTTTGTCAGCCATCCATGAGCAGTTCTTC	CASSLSAIHEQFF
TRBV28	TRBJ2-7	NA	NA	TGTGCCAGCACCCGCCCCTCCTCCTACGAGCAGTACTTC	CASTRPSSYEQYF